This T cell receptor beta chain was sequenced in a study of CD8 T cells in Susac syndrome. Random hexamers were used to reverse transcribe an amount of roughly 0.45 to 1 ug RNA. In TCRdb, the immunoSEQ multiplex PCR reads were re-called with MiXCR into one record per CDR3 protein. The data show some 200,000 distinct CDR3 sequences, 85% to 95% seen once. V lost 1 base to trimming and J lost 8 bases, with 18 bases between them. Germline V gives CDR1 SGHNT, CDR2 YYREEE (reference sequence). The CDR3 consists of 15 residues. Bulk CD8+ and CD4+ cells came from magnetic negative isolation; CD8+ TEMRA by FACS. Comments on this clonotype: The target antigen is unknown.

Overall study results and limits: In total CD8+ repertoires, 15 to 20 Susac-specific public clones were found, and four to six in CD8+ TEMRA repertoires. The study recognized that the number of individuals in its TCR sequencing and HLA analysis was relatively small.

J is TRBJ2-5 and V is TRBV5-4; a weak D match, TRBD2 (5 bases). This clonotype originated in a human donor with Susac syndrome. Sequenced: CD8+ T cells from PBMCs. For the CDR3, the DNA is TGTGCCAGCAGCTTGAGAGGAGCGGTCGCCGCAACCCAGTACTTC. Translating it yields CASSLRGAVAATQYF.